This TCR beta chain was captured in a study of T cell repertoires in cytomegalovirus infection. For the study at large: It can be stated that public TCR beta signatures indicated CMV infection as well as a matching HLA type.

Study-wide results and caveats: It was HLA-C-restricted CMV-specific TCR beta clonotypes that dominated the response ex vivo. The study identified carriers of CMV plus the relevant HLA from cumulative public TCR beta family frequency.

TCRdb fed the reads into MiXCR, producing one record per CDR3 protein. Seen here are about 260,000 distinct CDR3 sequences, roughly 15% observed once, and the top ten hold roughly 8.9%. Trimming removed 4 bases from V and 0 bases from J, with 13 bases in between. This CDR3 has 16 residues. Germline-derived CDR1 and CDR2 are SGHRS and YFSETQ. Comments on this clonotype: Its antigen is unidentified.

Sequenced: PBMCs. The chain combines TRBV5-1 with TRBJ1-4; D gene ambiguous. The sequence was obtained from a human donor in good health (CMV status not recorded). Some clones in this sample may be carry-over from other donors' samples. The CDR3 sequence is CASSRASGATNEKLFF. CDR3 nucleotide sequence: TGCGCCAGCAGCCGGGCCTCAGGAGCAACTAATGAAAAACTGTTTTTT.